This entry features one T cell receptor beta chain sequence. The antigen is unknown. Profiling relied on immunoSEQ multiplex PCR, and the TCRdb table lists in-frame clones only, not all of them. The table has 65,000 to 75,000 clones, roughly 90% seen once. This sample was taken from a study of OX40 agonist ivuxolimab in advanced cancers. The overall study: It was permissible to have had prior anti-PD-1, anti-PD-L1 or anti-CTLA-4 therapy, and around 40% had some.

The CDR3 extends over 14 amino acids. V was clipped by 5 bases and J by 9 bases, with 14 bases between them. Germline V gene lookup returns CDR1 SEHNR and CDR2 FQNEAQ (reference sequence). General observations from the study: Also present in some nonresponders was a low level of normalized T-cell clonal expansion. Partial responders treated at 0.1-3.0 mg/kg exhibited clonal expansion among the lowest measured. Relative to CD4+, CD8+ T cells held more expanded clones on average.

The chain carries TRBV7-9 and TRBJ1-6, with D unresolved. This specimen consisted of CD4+ or CD8+ T cells sorted from blood, obtained in a trial of the OX40 agonist ivuxolimab. The sequence came from an adult with an advanced solid tumor such as melanoma, head and neck, liver or kidney cancer. CDR3 in DNA: TGTGCCAGCAGCGAGGCCGGGAAGGGTTCACCCCTCCACTTT. Residues: CASSEAGKGSPLHF.